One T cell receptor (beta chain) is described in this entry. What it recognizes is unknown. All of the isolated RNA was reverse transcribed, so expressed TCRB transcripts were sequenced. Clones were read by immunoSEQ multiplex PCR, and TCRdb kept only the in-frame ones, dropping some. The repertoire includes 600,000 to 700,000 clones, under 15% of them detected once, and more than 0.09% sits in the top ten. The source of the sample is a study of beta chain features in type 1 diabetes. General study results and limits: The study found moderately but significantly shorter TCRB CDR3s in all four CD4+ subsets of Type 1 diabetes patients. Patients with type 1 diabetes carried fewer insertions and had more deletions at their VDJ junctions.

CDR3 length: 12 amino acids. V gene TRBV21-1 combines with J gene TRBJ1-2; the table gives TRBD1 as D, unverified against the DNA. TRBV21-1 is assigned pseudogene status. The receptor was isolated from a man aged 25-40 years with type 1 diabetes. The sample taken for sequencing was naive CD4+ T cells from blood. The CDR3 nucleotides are TGTGCCAGCAGCATTCGAAGGGGGTGCTACACCTTC. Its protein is CASSIRRGCYTF.